This T cell receptor (beta chain) was observed in a study of blood T cell repertoires in COVID-19. Trimming took 6 bases from V and 8 from J; bases not matched to a gene: 8. The CDR3 totals 14 residues. CDR1 is KGHDR and CDR2 is SFDVKD in the germline V gene. Seattle-derived patients entered the study during active infection and were followed longitudinally. Libraries were prepared by immunoSEQ multiplex PCR; TCRdb keeps only in-frame clonotypes and omits some of them. The sample has tens of thousands of clones, 86% seen once. This chain links TRBV24-1 with TRBJ2-1, with TRBD2 identical over 8 bases. Sequencing was done on a sample of peripheral blood. This TCR was sampled from a man aged 40-50 years with COVID-19, enrolled during active disease. This CDR3 is CATSNVNSGDEQFF. CDR3 nucleotides: TGTGCCACCAGTAACGTTAATAGCGGGGATGAGCAGTTCTTC.